There are a few counts of the clone carrying this TCR beta chain. Its cognate antigen is unknown. The study built unsorted libraries from 2 million PBMCs kept at -80 C. The germline V and J ends were trimmed by 2 bases and 4 bases, with 14 bases remaining between them. Germline V gives CDR1 ENHRY, CDR2 SYGVKD. There are 15 residues in the CDR3. This entry comes from a study of neurological immune-mediated disorders. MiXCR was run by TCRdb on the 5' RACE reads, yielding one entry per CDR3 protein. Seen here are around 65,000 distinct CDR3 sequences, approximately 5.1% observed once, and the top ten hold roughly 6%. Study-wide results and limits: Neither clinical nor MRI features were found to be associated with the multiple sclerosis repertoire cluster. According to phylogenetic grouping, one related-CDR3 cluster, a possible signature, contained the repertoires of 18 of 34 multiple sclerosis patients. Levels of TCR clonal expansion peaked in HTLV-1-associated myelopathy and reached their lowest in multiple sclerosis, under those of healthy controls.

The chain employs TRBV10-3 and TRBJ2-5; TRBD2 might be the D (6 bases). The TCR comes from a human donor with multiple sclerosis. The donor label of this sample is uncertain. The sample comprised PBMCs. CDR3 region: CAISEGGASGETQYF. The DNA for the CDR3 is TGTGCCATCAGTGAGGGCGGGGCGAGCGGAGAGACCCAGTACTTC.